Sequencing of this T cell receptor beta chain was carried out in a study of TIL therapy for anti-PD-1-resistant metastatic lung cancer. Study summary: Most patients had lung adenocarcinoma; a few tumors were EGFR-mutant, two ALK-rearranged; half smoked currently or formerly. Median tumor mutation burden was 1.5 mutations per megabase.

This was the immunoSEQ v3 assay. Assay used: immunoSEQ multiplex PCR; TCRdb lists only in-frame clones, some missing. The sample carries approximately 60,000 clones, over 70% recorded once. This clone was counted once. As to time point: pre-treatment sample, taken before nivolumab and TIL therapy. The receptor's source is a person aged 25 to 80 with non-small cell lung cancer. Source: blood, taken at baseline.

Here the CDR3 reads CASSQLAGGGTQYF. The DNA for the CDR3 is TGCGCCAGCAGCCAGTTAGCGGGGGGTGGTACGCAGTATTTT. This rearrangement joins TRBV4-1 to TRBJ2-3; 10 bases are a match to TRBD2. The germline V gene has CDR1 MGHRA and CDR2 YSYEKL. CDR3 size: 14 residues. V gave up 3 bases and J gave up 8 bases; unmatched junction bases: 5.